These T cell receptor beta chains were read from a single sample in a study of CD8+CD57+ T cells in acquired aplastic anemia. TCRdb re-called the reads through MiXCR, storing one row per CDR3 protein. The data hold 310,000 or so distinct CDR3 sequences, with 56% observed a single time. The sample comprised sorted CD4+, CD8+, or CD8+CD57+ T cells (not recorded which) from PBMCs. Receptors were obtained from a human donor with aplastic anemia. Both conserved end residues are part of each CDR3. D genes are given only for firm matches. Not all rows give a size; the values are once, few, many and, for expanded clones, a class.

length,J,D,V,size,DNA,CDR3
14,TRBJ1-4,TRBD1,TRBV19,few,TGTGCCAGTACCCAGGGGGGGCGCGGTGAAAAACTGTTTTTT,CASTQGGRGEKLFF
15,TRBJ1-2,TRBD1,TRBV6-5,NA,TGTGGCAGCAGCGCTACCGGGACAGGGAACTATGGCTACACCTTC,CGSSATGTGNYGYTF
13,TRBJ2-5,NA,TRBV4-3,NA,TGCGCCAGCAGCCAAGATGAGGAAGAGACCCAGTACTTC,CASSQDEEETQYF
16,TRBJ1-5,NA,TRBV3-1,many,TGTGCCAGCAGCCCCGGCGGGATTCTTAGCAATCAGCCCCAGCATTTT,CASSPGGILSNQPQHF
13,TRBJ2-1,TRBD1,TRBV24-1,few,TGTGCCACCAGGGGACAGGGGGTGAATGAGCAGTTCTTC,CATRGQGVNEQFF
12,TRBJ1-2,TRBD1,TRBV10-3,NA,TGTGCCTACGCCGGGACAGGGGATGGCTACACCTTC,CAYAGTGDGYTF
16,TRBJ2-3,TRBD1,TRBV2,NA,TGTGCCAGCAGTCCAATATACGACAGGGGGCAAGATACGCAGTATTTT,CASSPIYDRGQDTQYF
16,TRBJ2-3,TRBD2,TRBV10-1,many,TGCGCCAGCAGTGAGGACGGCGGGGGGGCCCGCGATACGCAGTATTTT,CASSEDGGGARDTQYF
13,TRBJ2-7,NA,TRBV24-1,NA,TGTGCCACCAGTGATAGAGAAGGGGGAGAGCAGTACTTC,CATSDREGGEQYF
15,TRBJ1-2,NA,TRBV30,NA,TGTGCCTGGACCCCAGGACACCAAGCTAACTATGGCTACACCTTC,CAWTPGHQANYGYTF
16,TRBJ1-4,NA,TRBV9,few,TGTGCCAGCCGCGCAAGCTCCGGGACAACTAATGAAAAACTGTTTTTT,CASRASSGTTNEKLFF
15,TRBJ2-3,TRBD2,TRBV9,NA,TGTGCCAGCACCTTCCTCGGGGGGAACACAGATACGCAGTATTTT,CASTFLGGNTDTQYF
12,TRBJ2-5,NA,TRBV20-1,NA,TGCAGTGCTTGGACTGGACGAGAGACCCAGTACTTC,CSAWTGRETQYF
13,TRBJ2-7,TRBD2,TRBV29-1,NA,TGCAGCGTTGAGGGGGGGAACTCCTACGAGCAGTACTTC,CSVEGGNSYEQYF
15,TRBJ2-7,TRBD2,TRBV2,few,TGTGCCAGCGCAGCGGGACTAGCGGGCTCCTACGAGCAGTACTTC,CASAAGLAGSYEQYF
17,TRBJ2-1,TRBD2,TRBV7-2,NA,TGTGCCAGCAGCTTATCGTTCGCGGGAGGGCCAATGGATGAGCAGTTCTTC,CASSLSFAGGPMDEQFF